This T cell receptor beta chain was documented in a study of blood T cell repertoires in COVID-19. As for the study in general: The United States, Italy and Spain supplied acute and convalescent COVID-19 samples.

Authors' analysis steps: Amplification of reference gene primers was used by the study to estimate nucleated cell counts. TCRdb's table, derived via immunoSEQ multiplex PCR, lists solely in-frame clones and lacks some. V and J calls and clone size are as listed in that table; D and trimming were resolved from the DNA. The repertoire holds roughly 53,000 clones, with approximately 84% as singletons. The germline V gene has CDR1 MNHEY and CDR2 SVGEGT. The V gene end was trimmed by 4 bases and the J gene end by 1 base; junction bases not matched to a gene: 4. The CDR3 sequence is 14 residues long. The TCR sequence derives from a human donor in a cohort sampled during active COVID-19. The sequenced sample consisted of peripheral blood. The genes are TRBV6-2 or TRBV6-3 and TRBJ2-7; the match to TRBD1 covers 7 bases. CDR3 protein: CASSLQGLSYEQYF. CDR3 nucleotide sequence: TGTGCCAGCAGTTTACAGGGGCTGTCCTACGAGCAGTACTTC.